In its sample, the clone carrying this TCR beta chain was seen a few times. Antigen: not known. The time point here: persistent/refractory GD, antithyroid drugs over 5 years with positive TRAb. Generation of the TCR library employed RNA extracted from PBMCs. Diagnosis followed American Thyroid Association guidelines for Graves' disease. Arm-PCR of CDR3 regions and iRepertoire HTBI primers were used to build TCR beta libraries. From the multiplex PCR reads, TCRdb called clonotypes with MiXCR, one entry per CDR3 protein. The sample holds roughly 400,000 distinct CDR3 sequences, around a fifth seen once. The source of the sample is a study of regulatory T cells in long-lasting Graves disease. Turning to the study itself: Persistent cases took antithyroid drugs over 5 years and stayed TSH receptor antibody positive.

Study-level results: New patients shared approximately 1,000 public clonotypes, and persistent patients shared more, with 2,741.

V gave up 5 bases and J gave up 7 bases; unmatched junction bases: 15. CDR3 length: 17 amino acids. Per the germline V gene, CDR1 is MNHNS and CDR2 is SASEGT. The V and J genes are TRBV6-1 and TRBJ2-2; 8 bases line up with TRBD1. The sequencing here drew on peripheral blood mononuclear cells (PBMCs), taken when the disease was refractory, from a patient treated with antithyroid drugs. The TCR comes from a female donor with Graves disease. CDR3 sequence: CASSKNVGQALHGELFF. The CDR3 DNA is TGTGCCAGCAGTAAAAACGTGGGACAGGCCCTCCACGGGGAGCTGTTTTTT.